The rows below give T cell receptor beta chains drawn from one sample of a study of cytomegalovirus exposure and HLA in healthy donors. Clones were sequenced by immunoSEQ multiplex PCR, and TCRdb holds only the in-frame ones, with some missing. The table records about 120,000 clones, about 80% of them present only once. Source material: PBMCs. Receptors originate from a woman aged 18-29 years in good health and CMV-seronegative. Both conserved end residues are part of each CDR3. A D gene is named only where the DNA matches it firmly. Clone size, where shown, is once, few, many, or a class for clones that have expanded.

>TRBJ1-2|few|TRBV6-1|TRBD1
CASSENSGTGDHGYTF
TGTGCCAGCAGTGAAAATTCCGGGACAGGGGATCATGGCTACACCTTC
>TRBJ1-1|few|TRBV9|.
CASSSGQMNTEAFF
TGTGCCAGCAGCTCCGGACAAATGAACACTGAAGCTTTCTTT
>TRBJ1-4|.|TRBV6-5|.
CASSYRGYGEKLFF
TGTGCCAGCAGTTACCGGGGTTACGGGGAAAAACTGTTTTTT
>TRBJ1-4|.|TRBV27|TRBD1
CASTRTGRRNEKLFF
TGTGCCAGCACGAGGACAGGGCGCCGGAATGAAAAACTGTTTTTT
>TRBJ1-1|.|TRBV11-2|TRBD1
CASSPDRGGTEAFF
TGTGCCAGCAGTCCCGACAGGGGAGGCACTGAAGCTTTCTTT
>TRBJ2-1|.|TRBV7-3|.
CASSLTLSGYNEQFF
TGTGCCAGCAGCTTAACCCTTTCGGGGTACAATGAGCAGTTCTTC
>TRBJ2-7|.|TRBV10-3|.
CAISGGTGDYEQYF
TGTGCCATCAGCGGAGGGACGGGGGACTACGAGCAGTACTTC
>TRBJ1-6|.|TRBV25-1|TRBD1
CASSGTGKHSPLHF
TGTGCCAGCAGTGGGACAGGGAAGCATTCACCCCTCCACTTT
>TRBJ2-2|.|TRBV18|TRBD2
CASSPGTSGRWTGELFF
TGTGCCAGCTCACCAGGGACTAGCGGGAGGTGGACCGGGGAGCTGTTTTTT
>TRBJ1-1|.|TRBV10-3|.
CAPARGALMNTEAFF
TGTGCCCCAGCCAGGGGAGCGCTAATGAACACTGAAGCTTTCTTT
>TRBJ1-1|.|TRBV6-6|.
CASSYPQGQSNTEAFF
TGTGCCAGCAGTTACCCTCAAGGACAGTCGAACACTGAAGCTTTCTTT
>TRBJ2-7|few|TRBV27|TRBD1
CASSFDRVWYEQYF
TGTGCCAGCAGTTTCGACAGGGTTTGGTACGAGCAGTACTTC
>TRBJ2-7|once|TRBV9|TRBD2
CASSVASPSGSLSPGYEQYF
TGTGCCAGCAGCGTAGCTTCCCCTAGCGGGAGTCTCAGCCCAGGGTACGAGCAGTACTTC
>TRBJ1-2|few|TRBV14|.
CASSQSRNYGYTF
TGTGCCAGCAGCCAAAGCAGGAACTATGGCTACACCTTC
>TRBJ2-5|.|TRBV29-1|TRBD2
CSVEDQYRTSGYETQYF
TGCAGCGTTGAAGATCAGTATCGGACTAGCGGTTACGAGACCCAGTACTTC
>TRBJ1-3|.|TRBV5-1|TRBD1
CASSDRQGGNTIYF
TGCGCCAGCAGCGACCGACAGGGTGGAAACACCATATATTTT
>TRBJ1-1|.|TRBV19|.
CASSIEGGMNTEAFF
TGTGCCAGTAGTATAGAGGGGGGTATGAACACTGAAGCTTTCTTT
>TRBJ2-5|.|TRBV5-1|TRBD2
CASSPGLAGQETQYF
TGCGCCAGCAGTCCAGGACTAGCGGGTCAAGAGACCCAGTACTTC
>TRBJ1-1|few|TRBV5-4|TRBD1
CASSQSLTGGSTEAFF
TGTGCCAGCAGCCAAAGTCTGACAGGGGGAAGTACTGAAGCTTTCTTT
>TRBJ2-4|.|TRBV4-3|.
CASSHSSTRNIQYF
TGCGCCAGCAGCCACTCCTCCACTCGCAACATTCAGTACTTC
>TRBJ2-1|.|TRBV21-1|.
CASSTYTPGTYNEQFF
TGTGCCAGCAGCACTTACACCCCAGGGACCTACAATGAGCAGTTCTTC
>TRBJ1-1|.|TRBV29-1|TRBD1
CSVDRQGLNTEAFF
TGCAGCGTTGACCGACAGGGATTGAACACTGAAGCTTTCTTT
>TRBJ1-6|.|TRBV2|.
CASRGSSNSPLHF
TGTGCCAGCCGCGGTAGTTCTAATTCACCCCTCCACTTT
>TRBJ2-3|.|TRBV5-4|TRBD2
CASSSTSGPSTDTQYF
TGTGCCAGCAGCTCGACTAGCGGGCCTAGCACAGATACGCAGTATTTT
>TRBJ2-7|.|TRBV5-4|TRBD1
CASSSPVTGKYEQYF
TGTGCCAGCAGCTCCCCCGTGACAGGGAAGTACGAGCAGTACTTC
>TRBJ1-1|.|TRBV7-9|.
CASSLGVNRGAFF
TGTGCCAGCAGCTTAGGCGTGAACCGAGGAGCTTTCTTT
>TRBJ1-2|.|TRBV4-1|TRBD1
CASSQPARDSYGYTF
TGCGCCAGCAGCCAACCCGCGAGGGACAGCTATGGCTACACCTTC
>TRBJ1-1|few|TRBV11-2|.
CASRGAGGPEAFF
TGTGCCAGCCGGGGGGCAGGCGGACCCGAAGCTTTCTTT
>TRBJ1-5|.|TRBV5-1|.
CASSLVAGASMGNQPQHF
TGCGCCAGCAGCTTGGTGGCGGGGGCGAGTATGGGCAATCAGCCCCAGCATTTT
>TRBJ1-4|.|TRBV19|.
CASRLSFYAEKLFF
TGTGCCAGTAGATTATCATTCTATGCGGAAAAACTGTTTTTT
>TRBJ2-7|.|TRBV19|.
CASSTGLEQYF
TGTGCCAGTAGCACCGGACTCGAGCAGTACTTC
>TRBJ2-7|.|TRBV15|.
CATSRAVGGTYEQYF
TGTGCCACCAGCAGAGCGGTGGGAGGCACCTACGAGCAGTACTTC
>TRBJ2-2|.|TRBV7-8|.
CASPPAGMNTGELFF
TGTGCCAGCCCGCCGGCGGGGATGAACACCGGGGAGCTGTTTTTT
>TRBJ1-5|.|TRBV11-1|.
CASSLGAEQPQHF
TGTGCCAGCAGCTTAGGTGCGGAGCAGCCCCAGCATTTT